Sequencing of this TCR beta chain was carried out in a study of technical replicates of blood from several donors. The length of the CDR3 is 16 residues. V was clipped by 7 bases and J by 5 bases; unmatched bases: 13. Germline loops: CDR1 LNHDA, CDR2 SQIVND (reference sequence). This clone was seen a handful of times. Profiling relied on immunoSEQ multiplex PCR, and the TCRdb table lists in-frame clones only, not all of them. The data hold about 79,000 clones, with approximately 91% observed a single time. This rearrangement joins TRBV19 to TRBJ2-1, with 8 bases matching TRBD1. The receptor's source is a human donor in good health. Some clones in this sample may be carry-over from other donors' samples. The sequenced material came from T cells isolated from PBMCs. CDR3 nucleotide sequence: TGTGCCAGTAACATGGGGGTGGCAGGGGGCCACAATGAGCAGTTCTTC. Residues: CASNMGVAGGHNEQFF.